These 27 T cell receptor beta chains came from one sample sequenced in a study of PD-1 blockade in mismatch repair-deficient tumors (dated by TCRdb to about 2017). What these receptors recognize is not known. Preparation of the library involved the immunoSEQ multiplex PCR assay. TCRdb limited this immuneACCESS table to in-frame rearrangements with V and J called. A share of clones is missing; checked studies link under half to unresolved V genes, and the rest is unexplained. This sample gives about 15,000 clones in total; 86% of them show up just once. Approximately 4.6% of the sample is in the top ten clones. In the paper's terms, the time point label means: roughly ten-day in vitro stimulation with candidate neoantigen peptide 6. Source: cells cultured in vitro, taken from a patient treated with pembrolizumab. All receptors come from an adult with mismatch repair-deficient cancer.

In the case of this clone: An end of the junction does not agree with germline; a read error may underlie this. This chain links TRBV7-7 with TRBJ2-1; TRBD2 agrees at 13 bases. The CDR3 contains 15 residues. Germline V gene data show CDR1 as SSHAT and CDR2 as FNYEAQ (reference sequence). As DNA, the CDR3 is TGTGCTAGCAGCTTAGGGACTAGCGGGACGGGTGAGCAGTTCTTC. It yields the protein CASSLGTSGTGEQFF.

This clone has a single count. V and J are TRBV18 and TRBJ2-5; TRBD2 aligns across 13 bases. Trimming cost V 3 bases and J 5 bases; bases outside gene matches: 6. The V gene's germline CDR1 is KGHSH and CDR2 LQKENI. The CDR3 is 16 amino acids. The CDR3 DNA follows: TGTGCCAGCTCACCGAGGACTAGCGGGAGTGGTGAGACCCAGTACTTC. Its translation is CASSPRTSGSGETQYF. Variable domain in full (rest from reference TRBV18 and TRBJ2-5): NAGVMQNPRHLVRRRGQEARLRCSPMKGHSHVYWYRQLPEEGLKFMVYLQKENIIDESGMPKERFSAEFPKEGPSILRIQQVVRGDSAAYFCASSPRTSGSGETQYFGPGTRLLVL.

This sequence joins TRBV6-4 and TRBJ2-7; the match to TRBD1 covers 9 bases. This CDR3 region has 15 residues. CDR1 is MRHNA, CDR2 SNTAGT, per germline. V lost 5 bases, J lost 4 bases, and 9 bases stayed unmatched. The CDR3 sequence: CASSLRPGQGYEQYF. In nucleotides, the CDR3 is TGTGCCAGCAGTCTCCGACCGGGACAGGGTTACGAGCAGTACTTC.

This rearrangement joins TRBV7-3 to TRBJ2-1, with 13 bases that match TRBD2. Germline CDR1 is SGHTA and CDR2 is FQGTGA. This CDR3 comprises 15 residues. V shed 5 bases and J 8 bases; nucleotides not matched to a gene: 6. CDR3 coding DNA: TGTGCCAGCAGCCCAAGGACTAGCGGGAGAGATGAGCAGTTCTTC. It is translated as CASSPRTSGRDEQFF.

V usage is TRBV5-6 and J usage is TRBJ2-2; a weak D match, TRBD2 (5 bases). The CDR3 is made up of 16 amino acids. The V end lost 1 base, the J end lost 0 bases, and 10 bases lay between the germline ends. CDR1 SGHDT and CDR2 YYEEEE come from the germline V gene. CDR3 in amino acids: CASSLPWTSNTGELFF. In DNA form, the CDR3 reads TGTGCCAGCAGCTTGCCGTGGACTTCGAACACCGGGGAGCTGTTTTTT.

The chain joins TRBV23-1 to TRBJ2-3; no reliable D call. TRBV23-1 is classed as an ORF, of uncertain function. Trimming took off 4 bases at V and 2 bases at J, with 28 bases between the two ends. The CDR3 sequence is 20 residues long. In nucleotides, the CDR3 is TGCGCCAGCAGTCGCAGTCTGGGATTTGCCCCACGACCTTCCACAGATACGCAGTATTTT. Encoded protein: CASSRSLGFAPRPSTDTQYF.

J is TRBJ2-4 and V is TRBV5-1; no firm D call. The V end lost 0 bases, the J end lost 4 bases, and 5 bases lay between the germline ends. CDR1 is SGHRS, CDR2 YFSETQ, per germline. CDR3 length equals 13 residues. Written as DNA, the CDR3 is TGCGCCAGCAGCTTGGACGGTAAAAACATTCAGTACTTC. Its translation: CASSLDGKNIQYF. Full variable domain (outside the CDR3, taken from reference TRBV5-1 and TRBJ2-4): KAGVTQTPRYLIKTRGQQVTLSCSPISGHRSVSWYQQTPGQGLQFLFEYFSETQRNKGNFPGRFSGRQFSNSRSEMNVSTLELGDSALYLCASSLDGKNIQYFGAGTRLSVL.

The chain combines TRBV28 with TRBJ1-3; TRBD1 might be the D (6 bases). The V gene lost 11 bases and the J gene lost 0 bases, with 17 bases spanning the gap. The CDR3 contains 15 residues. CDR1 and CDR2 (germline): MDHEN, SYDVKM. CDR3 in DNA: TGTGCCTCCGGGGGGGGGCTCAGCTCTGGAAACACCATATATTTT. Its protein product is CASGGGLSSGNTIYF.

This chain connects TRBV6-4 to TRBJ2-1; 7 nucleotides align to TRBD1. CDR1 and CDR2 from the germline V gene are MRHNA and SNTAGT. This CDR3 has 15 amino acids. J lost 3 bases, V lost 2 bases, and 4 bases had no gene match. As DNA, the CDR3 is TGTGCCAGCAGTGACGGGGCAGGGGGCTACAATGAGCAGTTCTTC. The encoded protein is CASSDGAGGYNEQFF.

The chain employs TRBV11-2 and TRBJ2-4; no clear D gene. V dropped 4 bases and J dropped 8 bases, with 6 bases sitting between them. The CDR3 runs to 11 residues. Looked up from germline, CDR1 is SGHAT and CDR2 is FQNNGV. The CDR3 loop reads CASSSAYIQYF. As DNA, the CDR3 is TGTGCCAGCAGCTCCGCCTACATTCAGTACTTC.

This rearrangement joins TRBV29-1 to TRBJ2-1; the match to TRBD2 covers 10 bases. V trimming: 4 bases; J trimming: 7 bases; junction bases outside the gene matches: 4. Germline assignment: CDR1 SQVTM and CDR2 ANQGSEA. The CDR3 has 13 residues. The CDR3 DNA reads as TGCAGCGTTGCCCCGGGACTAGCGAATGAGCAGTTCTTC. Its translation: CSVAPGLANEQFF.

This clone has only one observation. The V and J genes are TRBV19 and TRBJ1-3; 8 bases are a match to TRBD1. The V gene's germline CDR1 is LNHDA and CDR2 SQIVND (reference sequence). The CDR3 has 16 residues. The junction had 7 bases not matched to a gene; V was cut back by 6 bases and J by 0 bases. Written as DNA, the CDR3 is TGTGCCAGTAGGCGTAACAGGGGGAACTCTGGAAACACCATATATTTT. Its translation: CASRRNRGNSGNTIYF.

This chain connects TRBV11-3 to TRBJ1-1; D unresolved. This CDR3 comprises 13 residues. V lost 5 bases and J lost 0, with 7 bases in between. The germline gives CDR1 SGHNT, CDR2 YENEEA. The CDR3 sequence: CASSARMNTEAFF. The CDR3 DNA follows: TGTGCCAGCAGCGCCCGCATGAACACTGAAGCTTTCTTT.

This chain joins TRBV4-1 and TRBJ1-4, with 10 bases matching TRBD1. Germline CDR1 and CDR2: MGHRA and YSYEKL. The CDR3 runs to 17 residues. V shed 1 base and J 7 bases; nucleotides not matched to a gene: 9. The CDR3 spells CASSQGIRQGATEKLFF. As DNA, the CDR3 is TGCGCCAGCAGCCAAGGGATCCGACAGGGGGCAACTGAAAAACTGTTTTTT.

V usage is TRBV28 and J usage is TRBJ2-5, with D tentatively TRBD1 or TRBD2 (5 bases each). V lost 7 bases, J lost 7 bases, and 22 bases lay in between. This CDR3 region has 15 residues. CDR1 MDHEN and CDR2 SYDVKM come from the germline V gene. The CDR3 loop reads CASTTTWGSSRTQYF. DNA of the CDR3: TGTGCCAGCACCACCACGTGGGGGTCCTCCAGGACCCAGTACTTC.

This clone was seen just once. The rearrangement links TRBV2 to TRBJ2-2, with D possibly being TRBD1 (6 bases). This CDR3 region has 14 residues. CDR1 is SNHLY and CDR2 is FYNNEI in the germline V gene. Trimming removed 6 bases from V and 4 bases from J, with 12 bases in between. CDR3 in DNA: TGTGCCAGCAGGGAGAGGGGGACCACCGGGGAGCTGTTTTTT. Translated: CASRERGTTGELFF.

The chain has TRBV5-1 and TRBJ2-3, with 11 bases aligning to TRBD2. The CDR3 spans 17 residues. Trimming removed 4 bases from V and 4 bases from J; junction bases left unmatched: 11. The germline V gene encodes CDR1 SGHRS and CDR2 YFSETQ. The CDR3 DNA reads as TGCGCCAGCAGCCGTTCGGTTAGCGGGAGGGTCGCAGATACGCAGTATTTT. It encodes CASSRSVSGRVADTQYF.

The chain uses TRBV5-1 and TRBJ2-3; TRBD2 aligns across 13 bases. There are 15 residues in the CDR3. Germline V gene data show CDR1 as SGHRS and CDR2 as YFSETQ. Losses at the gene ends were 1 base for V and 4 bases for J; bases not matched to a gene: 0. DNA for the CDR3: TGCGCCAGCAGCTTGACTAGCGGGAGGGCAGATACGCAGTATTTT. Its translation is CASSLTSGRADTQYF.

Only one count was recorded for this clone. The chain has TRBV30 and TRBJ1-5; unclear D gene. V was cut by 3 bases and J by 0 bases, with 9 bases left in between. The CDR3 spans 14 residues. CDR1 is GTSNPN and CDR2 is SVGIG in the germline V gene (reference sequence). CDR3 loop: CAWSALDSNQPQHF. CDR3 DNA sequence: TGTGCCTGGAGCGCCCTCGATAGCAATCAGCCCCAGCATTTT.

This chain uses TRBV29-1 with TRBJ1-4; D remains unclear. V dropped 4 bases and J dropped 5 bases, with 11 bases sitting between them. Germline V CDR1 and CDR2: SQVTM, ANQGSEA. The CDR3 extends over 13 amino acids. The CDR3 protein is CSVGLRLNEKLFF. CDR3 nucleotide sequence: TGCAGCGTTGGGCTTCGGCTAAATGAAAAACTGTTTTTT.

The table lists this clone with a few counts. The chain uses TRBV7-8 and TRBJ1-2, with D perhaps TRBD1 (6 bases). CDR3 length: 15 residues. Trimming took off 5 bases at V and 4 bases at J, with 17 bases between the two ends. Germline V gene data show CDR1 as SGHVS and CDR2 as FQNEAQ. The CDR3 region has the DNA TGTGCCAGCAGCGCCGACAGGCCTCCCTTCTATGGCTACACCTTC. Amino acid sequence: CASSADRPPFYGYTF.

The chain links TRBV14 to TRBJ2-7; TRBD2 agrees at 8 bases. V shed 1 base and J 4 bases; nucleotides not matched to a gene: 6. Per the germline V gene, CDR1 is SGHDN and CDR2 is FVKESK. The CDR3 runs to 15 residues. In DNA form, the CDR3 reads TGTGCCAGCAGCCAAGGGCAAGCGGGAGTTTACGAGCAGTACTTC. This sequence encodes CASSQGQAGVYEQYF. Drawing the rest from reference TRBV14 and TRBJ2-7, the complete variable domain is EAGVTQFPSHSVIEKGQTVTLRCDPISGHDNLYWYRRVMGKEIKFLLHFVKESKQDESGMPNNRFLAERTGGTYSTLKVQPAELEDSGVYFCASSQGQAGVYEQYFGPGTRLTVT.

The chain employs TRBV10-3 and TRBJ1-1; unclear D gene. This CDR3 is built from 13 residues. From germline, CDR1 is ENHRY and CDR2 SYGVKD. Between the trimmed V and J ends, which lost 2 bases and 7 bases, there was a span of 11 bases. The CDR3 nucleotides are TGTGCCATCAGTGAGGCCTTGGACGGTGAAGCTTTCTTT. Its translation is CAISEALDGEAFF.

The V gene is TRBV5-1, the J gene TRBJ1-4; 7 bases are shared with TRBD1. The germline V gene has CDR1 SGHRS and CDR2 YFSETQ. CDR3 length equals 14 residues. The V segment lost 0 bases and the J segment 8 bases; nucleotides outside the gene matches: 4. The CDR3 loop reads CASSLEGGYEKLFF. In nucleotides, the CDR3 is TGCGCCAGCAGCTTGGAAGGGGGCTACGAAAAACTGTTTTTT. Full variable domain (missing parts from reference TRBV5-1 and TRBJ1-4): KAGVTQTPRYLIKTRGQQVTLSCSPISGHRSVSWYQQTPGQGLQFLFEYFSETQRNKGNFPGRFSGRQFSNSRSEMNVSTLELGDSALYLCASSLEGGYEKLFFGSGTQLSVL.

CDR3 in amino acids: CASSSRSGVNTGELFF. In nucleotides, the CDR3 is TGTGCCAGCAGTTCTCGTTCAGGGGTGAACACCGGGGAGCTGTTTTTT. V and J are TRBV6-5 and TRBJ2-2; a weak D match, TRBD1 (6 bases). Trimming took off 4 bases at V and 1 base at J, with 13 bases between the two ends. The CDR3 loop spans 16 amino acids. The germline CDR1 and CDR2 sequences are MNHEY and SVGAGI.

The chain carries TRBV28 and TRBJ1-1, with D unclear. V lost 3 bases and J 2 bases, leaving 13 bases between the germline ends. Germline-derived CDR1 and CDR2 are MDHEN and SYDVKM. This CDR3 is built from 15 residues. CDR3 residues: CASSLDQKGNTEAFF. The DNA for the CDR3 is TGTGCCAGCAGTTTGGACCAGAAGGGAAACACTGAAGCTTTCTTT.

This clone was counted a few times. The J gene is TRBJ2-7, the V gene TRBV27; 7 nucleotides match TRBD2. Germline trimming cut 0 bases from V and 0 bases from J; bases unmatched to any gene: 2. CDR1 and CDR2 (germline): MNHEY, SMNVEV (reference sequence). This CDR3 has 15 amino acids. DNA of the CDR3: TGTGCCAGCAGTTTATCAGCTAGCGGCTCCTACGAGCAGTACTTC. Its protein is CASSLSASGSYEQYF.